Below are 20 T cell receptor beta chains sequenced from a single sample in a study of blood T cell repertoires in COVID-19. The table came from immunoSEQ multiplex PCR; TCRdb's copy has only in-frame clones and leaves some out. The data contain 200,000 to 250,000 clones, about 80% of them singletons. The sequenced material came from peripheral blood. These receptors all stem from a man older than 75 with acute or convalescent COVID-19.

The chain carries TRBV5-5 and TRBJ2-7; D may be TRBD1 (6 bases). The CDR3 runs 16 residues. The germline CDR1 and CDR2 sequences are SGHKS and YYEKEE (reference sequence). V was pared by 4 bases and J by 1 base, with 18 bases between. This CDR3 reads CASSTYTGWLSYEQYF. The CDR3 DNA reads TGTGCCAGCAGCACATATACAGGGTGGTTGTCCTACGAGCAGTACTTC.

This chain uses TRBV13 with TRBJ2-7; 8 bases are shared with TRBD2. The V segment lost 3 bases and the J segment 5 bases; nucleotides outside the gene matches: 9. In germline, CDR1 is PRHDT, CDR2 FYEKMQ (reference sequence). The CDR3 is made up of 15 amino acids. CDR3 in amino acids: CASSLSGAGGDEQYF. As DNA, the CDR3 is TGTGCCAGCAGCTTGTCAGGAGCCGGGGGGGACGAGCAGTACTTC.

With respect to this clone: Other DNA sequences from this sample encode an identical CDR3 as well. Here the CDR3 reads CASSLRDSNQPQHF. The CDR3 DNA reads as TGTGCCAGTAGTTTACGAGATAGCAATCAGCCCCAGCATTTT. This rearrangement joins TRBV19 to TRBJ1-5; D remains unclear. Germline CDR1 LNHDA, CDR2 SQIVND (reference sequence). The CDR3 extends over 14 amino acids. Between the trimmed V and J ends, which lost 5 bases and 0 bases, there was a span of 8 bases.

This clone has only one observation. The chain is built from TRBV19 and TRBJ1-4, with 7 bases that match TRBD1. The CDR3 extends over 16 amino acids. Germline CDR1 reads LNHDA; CDR2 reads SQIVND (reference sequence). V was pared by 3 bases and J by 5 bases, with 9 bases of the junction left unmatched. CDR3 region: CASSIFAQGQNEKLFF. In DNA, the CDR3 is TGTGCCAGTAGTATTTTTGCCCAGGGACAGAATGAAAAACTGTTTTTT.

The chain carries TRBV6-1 and TRBJ2-7; D perhaps matches TRBD2 (6 bases). The germline V gene encodes CDR1 MNHNS and CDR2 SASEGT. The V end was cut by 2 bases, the J end by 0 bases, with 8 bases between. The CDR3 totals 14 residues. The CDR3 spells CASSEPGLSYEQYF. CDR3 nucleotide sequence: TGTGCCAGCAGTGAACCGGGACTCTCCTACGAGCAGTACTTC.

On this clone: The identical CDR3 is also encoded by other nucleotide sequences in the sample. The CDR3 DNA is TGTGCCAGCTCACCAACACAAAACTACGAGCAGTACTTC. It encodes CASSPTQNYEQYF. The V call is TRBV18, the J call TRBJ2-7; D is undetermined. The germline V and J ends were trimmed by 2 bases and 3 bases, with 8 bases remaining between them. Germline V gene sequence: CDR1 KGHSH, CDR2 LQKENI. CDR3 length: 13 residues.

Concerning this clone: One junction end does not reproduce the germline sequence, and a read error may be involved. The V and J genes are TRBV7-9 and TRBJ2-7; 8 bases align to TRBD1. This CDR3 spans 14 amino acids. CDR1 and CDR2 (germline): SEHNR, FQNEAQ (reference sequence). The CDR3 bases are TGTGCCAGCAACCGACAGGGGTCCTCCAACGAGCAGTACTTC. Amino acids: CASNRQGSSNEQYF.

The rearrangement links TRBV18 to TRBJ2-7, with a tentative D call TRBD2 (6 bases). Between the trimmed V and J ends, which lost 1 base and 4 bases, there was a span of 14 bases. Looked up from germline, CDR1 is KGHSH and CDR2 is LQKENI. CDR3 size: 15 residues. DNA for the CDR3: TGTGCCAGCTCACCACGGGACTTAGGCCCTTACGAGCAGTACTTC. Amino acids: CASSPRDLGPYEQYF.

This clone has just one count. J is TRBJ2-2 and V is TRBV7-2; 9 bases map to TRBD1. Germline-derived CDR1 and CDR2 are SGHTA and FQGNSA. This CDR3 is 17 amino acids long. Germline trimming cut 2 bases from V and 4 bases from J; bases unmatched to any gene: 8. Here the CDR3 reads CASSLFSGQGGTGELFF. The CDR3 DNA follows: TGTGCCAGCAGCTTATTCTCGGGACAGGGAGGCACCGGGGAGCTGTTTTTT.

This chain uses TRBV19 with TRBJ1-5, with 7 nucleotides matching TRBD1. The ends lost 4 bases at V and 0 bases at J; junction bases unmatched: 15. Germline V gene lookup returns CDR1 LNHDA and CDR2 SQIVND (reference sequence). The CDR3 covers 19 residues. The CDR3 region has the DNA TGTGCCAGTAGTACATTTACAGGGGACATATTCGATAGCAATCAGCCCCAGCATTTT. Translated, it gives CASSTFTGDIFDSNQPQHF.

The chain employs TRBV27 and TRBJ1-1; perhaps TRBD1 as D (5 bases). This CDR3 is built from 13 residues. The V and J ends lost 3 bases and 5 bases respectively, with 10 bases between them. CDR1 MNHEY and CDR2 SMNVEV come from the germline V gene (reference sequence). DNA for the CDR3: TGTGCCAGCAGTTTCGGGGGAAGGACTGAAGCTTTCTTT. This encodes CASSFGGRTEAFF.

The V call is TRBV5-4, the J call TRBJ2-3, with 8 bases fitting TRBD1. Looked up from germline, CDR1 is SGHNT and CDR2 is YYREEE (reference sequence). There are 17 residues in the CDR3. V dropped 4 bases and J dropped 6; count of bases not matched to a gene: 16. Here the CDR3 DNA reads TGTGCCAGCAGCCTCACCTTCACAGGGGGGCGCTGGGATACGCAGTATTTT. It translates to CASSLTFTGGRWDTQYF.

V gene TRBV18 combines with J gene TRBJ2-2; maybe TRBD1 (7 bases). The V and J ends lost 6 bases and 6 bases respectively, with 20 bases between them. Germline V gene data show CDR1 as KGHSH and CDR2 as LQKENI. The CDR3 is made up of 16 amino acids. CDR3 DNA sequence: TGTGCCAGCTCGCCTCAGGGGGGCCTCGTCTCCGGGGAGCTGTTTTTT. Amino acid sequence: CASSPQGGLVSGELFF.

The CDR3 coding sequence is TGTGCTAGTGGTTATTGGGGAGAGTCTGGAAACACCATATATTTT. This translates into CASGYWGESGNTIYF. V usage is TRBV12-5 and J usage is TRBJ1-3, with D unresolved. The CDR3 runs 15 residues. V was trimmed by 4 bases and J by 1 base, leaving 11 bases between them. The germline CDR1 and CDR2 sequences are LGHNT and FRNRAP.

The genes are TRBV5-1 and TRBJ2-1; 8 bases are shared with TRBD1. The CDR3 spans 15 residues. V was clipped by 9 bases and J by 3 bases; unmatched bases: 11. Germline loops: CDR1 SGHRS, CDR2 YFSETQ. The CDR3 loop is CATKKGTGNYNEQFF. CDR3 bases: TGCGCCACCAAGAAGGGGACAGGAAACTACAATGAGCAGTTCTTC.

The chain combines TRBV25-1 with TRBJ2-4, with 10 positions matching TRBD1. Germline V gives CDR1 MGHDK, CDR2 SYGVNS. The CDR3 loop spans 14 amino acids. DNA for the CDR3: TGTGCTAAAGACAGGGGGCCTGACAAAAACATTCAGTACTTC. Encoded protein: CAKDRGPDKNIQYF.

This chain links TRBV30 with TRBJ2-7; the D gene is possibly TRBD1 (6 bases). Germline CDR1 is GTSNPN and CDR2 is SVGIG (reference sequence). The V gene lost 2 bases and the J gene lost 1 base, with 9 bases spanning the gap. The CDR3 is 13 amino acids. The CDR3 sequence: CAWSRGQSYEQYF. The CDR3 DNA is TGTGCCTGGAGTAGAGGACAGTCCTACGAGCAGTACTTC.

The chain carries TRBV28 and TRBJ1-5; 7 positions agree with TRBD1. J gave up 3 bases and V 5 bases, and 7 bases lay outside the gene matches. The CDR3 runs 15 residues. Germline-derived CDR1 and CDR2 are MDHEN and SYDVKM. The CDR3 bases are TGTGCCAGCAGTCAACCAGGGACAGACAATCAGCCCCAGCATTTT. Translation: CASSQPGTDNQPQHF.

The chain carries TRBV30 and TRBJ1-2, with D perhaps TRBD1 (6 bases). V lost 2 bases, J lost 1 base, and 11 bases lay in between. Looked up from germline, CDR1 is GTSNPN and CDR2 is SVGIG (reference sequence). The length of the CDR3 is 14 residues. The CDR3 loop reads CAWSPDRFNYGYTF. CDR3 DNA sequence: TGTGCCTGGAGTCCCGACAGGTTTAACTATGGCTACACCTTC.

The chain couples TRBV7-6 to TRBJ1-3; TRBD1 aligns across 8 bases. Germline V gene sequence: CDR1 SGHVS, CDR2 FNYEAQ. V dropped 4 bases and J dropped 3; count of bases not matched to a gene: 5. This CDR3 has 15 amino acids. The CDR3 loop reads CASSSDRVGGNTIYF. The CDR3 DNA is TGTGCCAGCAGCTCGGACAGGGTTGGTGGAAACACCATATATTTT.